This is a list of T cell receptor beta chains from one sample in a study of OX40 agonist ivuxolimab in advanced cancers. This table comes from immunoSEQ multiplex PCR, and its TCRdb copy is limited to in-frame clones, with some not included. The table has tens of thousands of clones, 80% seen once. The material was CD4+ or CD8+ T cells sorted from blood, obtained in a trial of the OX40 agonist ivuxolimab. Receptors were obtained from an adult with an advanced solid tumor such as melanoma, head and neck, liver or kidney cancer. Both conserved end residues are part of each CDR3. A D gene is named only where the DNA matches it firmly. The listing skips clone size in some rows; elsewhere it reads once, few, many or a size class.

NA | TRBJ2-1 | TRBV28 | NA | CASSFPRKDNEQFF | TGTGCCAGCAGTTTCCCCAGGAAGGACAATGAGCAGTTCTTC
once | TRBJ2-1 | TRBV30 | NA | CAWSWGGEQFF | TGTGCCTGGAGTTGGGGAGGTGAGCAGTTCTTC
NA | TRBJ1-6 | TRBV30 | TRBD1 | CAWSRGQPNSPLHF | TGTGCCTGGAGTAGGGGACAGCCTAATTCACCCCTCCACTTT
NA | TRBJ1-3 | TRBV10-2 | NA | CASRRDISSSGNTIYF | TGCGCCAGCAGGCGGGACATCAGCTCCTCTGGAAACACCATATATTTT
NA | TRBJ2-1 | TRBV1 | NA | CTSSQGLPQSHEQFF | TGCACCAGCAGCCAAGGGCTGCCCCAATCCCATGAGCAGTTCTTC
NA | TRBJ2-3 | TRBV19 | NA | CASSMNRGTDTQYF | TGTGCCAGTAGTATGAACAGGGGCACAGATACGCAGTATTTT
NA | TRBJ1-5 | TRBV19 | NA | CASSIPREGQPQHF | TGTGCCAGTAGTATACCCAGGGAGGGTCAGCCCCAGCATTTT
NA | TRBJ2-7 | TRBV7-9 | NA | CASSLDPQGEQYF | TGTGCCAGCAGCTTAGACCCACAGGGAGAGCAGTACTTC
few | TRBJ1-2 | TRBV29-1 | NA | CSAALGFNYGYTF | TGCAGCGCGGCGCTGGGATTTAACTATGGCTACACCTTC
few | TRBJ2-7 | TRBV7-9 | TRBD1 | CASRRTGYEQYF | TGTGCCAGCAGAAGGACAGGCTACGAGCAGTACTTC